These T cell receptor beta chains were read from a single sample in a study of T cells after yellow fever vaccination. MiXCR, applied by TCRdb to the 5' RACE reads, yields one record per CDR3 protein. The sample lists 300,000 to 350,000 distinct CDR3 sequences, almost 4% occurring once. The sequences come from PBMCs, collected 5 days after the yellow fever booster vaccination. These receptors originate from a man aged 18 to 30 who received the YFV17D yellow fever vaccine. Each CDR3 is given with its conserved first and last residue. A D gene is named only where the DNA matches it firmly. Some rows have no size entry. The others give once, few or many, or a class for an expanded clone.

TRBD1 | 16 | . | TRBJ2-1 | TRBV5-1 | TGCGCCAGCAGCTTGTCGGGACAGGGGACCTACAATGAGCAGTTCTTC | CASSLSGQGTYNEQFF
TRBD2 | 15 | many | TRBJ2-1 | TRBV5-1 | TGCGCCAGCCGATTACTAGCGGGGGCCGACAATGAGCAGTTCTTC | CASRLLAGADNEQFF
. | 11 | . | TRBJ1-1 | TRBV19 | TGTGCCGTGGGGTTGAACACTGAAGCTTTCTTT | CAVGLNTEAFF
. | 16 | . | TRBJ1-2 | TRBV7-3 | TGTGCCAGCAGCCCCGGCGGGGCAGTACGGGGCTATGGCTACACCTTC | CASSPGGAVRGYGYTF
. | 15 | few | TRBJ1-1 | TRBV7-2 | TGTGCCAGCAGCGCCCGGACTTACCAGAACACTGAAGCTTTCTTT | CASSARTYQNTEAFF
. | 14 | . | TRBJ1-4 | TRBV30 | TGTGCCTGGAGTGTGGGGGACTCGAATGAAAAACTGTTTTTT | CAWSVGDSNEKLFF
. | 13 | few | TRBJ1-1 | TRBV6-1 | TGTGCCAGCAGTGCCGGCTGGGCCACTGAAGCTTTCTTT | CASSAGWATEAFF
. | 11 | few | TRBJ1-5 | TRBV6-2/TRBV6-3 | TGTGCCAGCGGTAACAGGCAGCCCCAGCATTTT | CASGNRQPQHF
. | 8 | . | TRBJ1-4 | TRBV10-2 | TGCGCCAGCGAAGCACTGTTTTTT | CASEALFF
TRBD2 | 20 | many | TRBJ2-3 | TRBV7-9 | TGTGCCAGCAGCTCTACCACCGCGACTCTAGCGGGGGTTGGGGTAGATACGCAGTATTTT | CASSSTTATLAGVGVDTQYF
TRBD1 | 15 | few | TRBJ2-1 | TRBV7-9 | TGTGCCAGCAGCTTAGGAAGGGGGCAGGACAATGAGCAGTTCTTC | CASSLGRGQDNEQFF
TRBD2 | 13 | . | TRBJ2-3 | TRBV20-1 | TGCAGTGCTCCCGGGGGGGCGGTGGATACGCAGTATTTT | CSAPGGAVDTQYF
TRBD1 | 14 | few | TRBJ2-2 | TRBV6-4 | TGTGCCAGCAAATGGACAGGGGACACCGGGGAGCTGTTTTTT | CASKWTGDTGELFF
. | 16 | few | TRBJ1-3 | TRBV7-9 | TGTGCCAGCAGCTTAAGGGCAGGATCCTCTGGAAACACCATATATTTT | CASSLRAGSSGNTIYF
TRBD1 | 16 | few | TRBJ1-2 | TRBV28 | TGTGCCAGCAGTTTAACAGGGGGGGAAGCTAACTATGGCTACACCTTC | CASSLTGGEANYGYTF
. | 15 | many | TRBJ1-6 | TRBV13 | TGTGCCAGCAGAACGGGAAGCTCCTATAATTCACCCCTCCACTTT | CASRTGSSYNSPLHF
TRBD2 | 15 | few | TRBJ2-2 | TRBV7-2 | TGTGCCAGCAGCTTTTCGGGGGGGCACACCGGGGAGCTGTTTTTT | CASSFSGGHTGELFF
TRBD1 | 16 | . | TRBJ2-3 | TRBV29-1 | TGCAGCGTCTTCTGGGACAGGAAAAGACGGGGGGATACGCAGTATTTT | CSVFWDRKRRGDTQYF